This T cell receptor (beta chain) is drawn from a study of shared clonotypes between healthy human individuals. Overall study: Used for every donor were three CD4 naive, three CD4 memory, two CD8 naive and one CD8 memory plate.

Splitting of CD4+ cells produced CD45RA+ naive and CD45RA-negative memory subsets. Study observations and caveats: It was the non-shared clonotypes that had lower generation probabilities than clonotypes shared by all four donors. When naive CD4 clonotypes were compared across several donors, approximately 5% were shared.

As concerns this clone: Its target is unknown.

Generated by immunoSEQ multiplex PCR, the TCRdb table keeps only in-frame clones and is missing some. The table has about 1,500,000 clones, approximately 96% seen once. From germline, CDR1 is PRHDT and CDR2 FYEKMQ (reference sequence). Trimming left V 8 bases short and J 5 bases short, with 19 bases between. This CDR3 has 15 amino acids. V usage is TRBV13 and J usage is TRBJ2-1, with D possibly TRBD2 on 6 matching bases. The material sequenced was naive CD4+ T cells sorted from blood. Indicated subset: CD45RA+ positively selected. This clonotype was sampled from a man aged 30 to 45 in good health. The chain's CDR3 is CASSRNSGRDNEQFF. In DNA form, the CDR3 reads TGTGCCAGCTCCCGGAATAGCGGACGGGACAATGAGCAGTTCTTC.